The clone carrying this T cell receptor beta chain was detected a few times. Its antigen remains unidentified. The junction does not match germline at one end; this may be a read error. A quantitative 5'-RACE method, one with molecular barcodes, was used to make TCR beta libraries. TCRdb used MiXCR to reprocess the 5' RACE reads, holding one entry per CDR3 protein. The table shows about 340,000 distinct CDR3 sequences, with under 15% occurring only once. This sample was taken from a study of CD8 T cells in ankylosing spondylitis. Overall study findings and caveats: In the blood and synovial fluid of reactive arthritis, some motif variants had been previously reported. There was a TCR beta motif, made of 7 to 9 highly homologous variants, that appeared characteristic of ankylosing spondylitis blood. From matched ankylosing spondylitis synovial fluid, disease-linked clones were reportedly recovered at significantly enriched levels.

The CDR3 runs 12 residues. In germline, CDR1 is LNHDA, CDR2 SQIVND (reference sequence). The sequence was collected from a male donor with ankylosing spondylitis or in good health (not recorded which). The sequencing sample was made of blood, either unsorted or a sorted T cell fraction (not recorded which). This chain links TRBV19 with TRBJ1-2; D not resolved. Written as DNA, the CDR3 is TGTGCCAGTAGCATAGCCTTCTGGGGCTACACCTTC. It yields the protein CASSIAFWGYTF.